This TCR beta chain was identified during a study of a mutant IDH1 vaccine in newly diagnosed glioma. The CDR3 is 14 residues long. Germline CDR1 reads SGHRS; CDR2 reads YFSETQ. V lost 0 bases to trimming and J lost 9 bases; unmatched junction nucleotides: 6. Regarding time point: week 5, during vaccination. Each vaccine dose was 300 ug of mutant IDH1 20-mer peptide, with topical imiquimod. As for this clone: Its cognate antigen is unknown.

TCRdb's table, derived via immunoSEQ multiplex PCR, lists solely in-frame clones and lacks some. The sample has about 50,000 clones, more than 70% seen once. This receptor was taken from a man between 45 and 60 years old with glioma. This sequence joins TRBV5-1 and TRBJ2-1; 7 bases line up with TRBD1. The source was PBMCs, collected from a glioma patient whose treatment included an IDH1 peptide vaccine. The CDR3 region is CASSLVEGAAEQFF. In nucleotides, the CDR3 is TGCGCCAGCAGCTTGGTTGAGGGGGCCGCTGAGCAGTTCTTC. The whole variable domain, filled in from reference TRBV5-1 and TRBJ2-1, reads KAGVTQTPRYLIKTRGQQVTLSCSPISGHRSVSWYQQTPGQGLQFLFEYFSETQRNKGNFPGRFSGRQFSNSRSEMNVSTLELGDSALYLCASSLVEGAAEQFFGPGTRLTVL.